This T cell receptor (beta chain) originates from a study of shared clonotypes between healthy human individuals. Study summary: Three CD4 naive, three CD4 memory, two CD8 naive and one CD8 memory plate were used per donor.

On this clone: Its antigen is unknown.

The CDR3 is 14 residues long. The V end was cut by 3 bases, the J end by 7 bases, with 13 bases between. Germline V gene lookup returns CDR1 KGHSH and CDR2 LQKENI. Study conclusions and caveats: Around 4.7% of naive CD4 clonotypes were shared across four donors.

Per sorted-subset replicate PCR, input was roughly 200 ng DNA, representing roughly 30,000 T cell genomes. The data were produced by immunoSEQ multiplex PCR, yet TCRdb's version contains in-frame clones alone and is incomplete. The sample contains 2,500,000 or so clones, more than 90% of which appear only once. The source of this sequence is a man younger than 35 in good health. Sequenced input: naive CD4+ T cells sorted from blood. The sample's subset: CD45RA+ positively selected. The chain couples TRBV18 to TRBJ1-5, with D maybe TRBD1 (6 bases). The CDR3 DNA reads TGTGCCAGCTCACCGGAAACAGGGATACAGCCCCAGCATTTT. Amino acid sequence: CASSPETGIQPQHF.